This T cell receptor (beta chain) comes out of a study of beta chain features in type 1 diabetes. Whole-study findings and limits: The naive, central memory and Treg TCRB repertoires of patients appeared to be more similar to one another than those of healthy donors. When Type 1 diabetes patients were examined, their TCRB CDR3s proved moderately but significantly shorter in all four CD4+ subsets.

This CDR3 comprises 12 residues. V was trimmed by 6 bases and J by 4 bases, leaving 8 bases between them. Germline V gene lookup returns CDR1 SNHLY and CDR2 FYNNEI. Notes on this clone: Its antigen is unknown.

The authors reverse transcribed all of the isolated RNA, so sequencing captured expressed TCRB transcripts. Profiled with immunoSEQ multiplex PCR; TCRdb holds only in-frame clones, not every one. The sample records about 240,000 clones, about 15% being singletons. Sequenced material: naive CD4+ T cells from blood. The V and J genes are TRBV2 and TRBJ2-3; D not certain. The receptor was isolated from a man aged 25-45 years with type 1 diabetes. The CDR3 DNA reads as TGTGCCAGCAGATACTACGCAGATACGCAGTATTTT. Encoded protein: CASRYYADTQYF.